These 27 T cell receptor beta chains were all obtained from the same sample, sequenced in a study of brain T cells in children with intractable seizures (dated by TCRdb to about 2021). Per the publication, the time point label means: resected brain tissue, or blood drawn just prior to surgery. Libraries came from the immunoSEQ multiplex PCR assay. In its TCRdb copy, this immuneACCESS table keeps in-frame sequences only and misses some clones. Where compared with another copy, unresolved V genes explain less than half of these, and the others have no known cause. The sample yields 62,000 or so clones; 90% to 97% were counted once. The biggest ten clones account for 0.35% to 0.4% of the sample. Sequencing was performed on peripheral blood, taken at surgery. Receptor source: a boy in the first two years of life with focal cortical dysplasia and intractable seizures.

The V gene is TRBV9, the J gene TRBJ1-6; 9 bases map to TRBD1. Germline V CDR1 and CDR2: SGDLS, YYNGEE. The length of the CDR3 is 14 residues. V shed 3 bases, J shed 7 bases, and the junction held 2 bases outside the gene matches. DNA of the CDR3: TGTGCCAGCAGCGCCGGGACAGGGAATTCACCCCTCCACTTT. Translation: CASSAGTGNSPLHF.

The chain uses TRBV5-6 and TRBJ2-2; 9 nucleotides agree with TRBD1. This CDR3 region has 16 residues. V was pared by 5 bases and J by 5 bases, with 10 bases of the junction left unmatched. The germline gives CDR1 SGHDT, CDR2 YYEEEE. Here the CDR3 DNA reads TGTGCCAGCAGGTATTCCGGGACAGGGAGTACCGGGGAGCTGTTTTTT. It yields the protein CASRYSGTGSTGELFF.

This clone was seen only once. V gene TRBV7-2 combines with J gene TRBJ2-7; 8 nucleotides align to TRBD1. The CDR3 is 17 residues long. Germline V gene sequence: CDR1 SGHTA, CDR2 FQGNSA. J was trimmed by 4 bases and V by 1 base; bases with no gene match: 12. The CDR3 loop is CASSLGGQARDSYEQYF. Written as DNA, the CDR3 is TGTGCCAGCAGCTTAGGGGGACAGGCCAGGGACTCGTACGAGCAGTACTTC.

The V call is TRBV3-1 (or the pseudogene TRBV3-2), the J call TRBJ2-3, with 9 bases lining up with TRBD2. This CDR3 contains 15 residues. V was pared by 4 bases and J by 13 bases, with 15 bases of the junction left unmatched. Germline lookup yields CDR1 LGHDT and CDR2 YNNKEL (reference sequence). CDR3 bases: TGTGCCAGCAGCCTCCAGGGAGGCGGGGGGGGGTTCAAGTATTTT. Translating it yields CASSLQGGGGGFKYF.

J is TRBJ1-4 and V is TRBV28; no definite D call. V was cut by 9 bases and J by 0 bases, with 14 bases left in between. CDR1 is MDHEN, CDR2 SYDVKM, per germline. The CDR3 contains 15 residues. The CDR3 loop is CASSGKFATNEKLFF. In DNA, the CDR3 is TGTGCCAGTAGCGGGAAATTTGCAACTAATGAAAAACTGTTTTTT.

The J gene is TRBJ1-1, the V gene TRBV9, with unresolved D. The V gene lost 4 bases and the J gene lost 1 base, with 11 bases spanning the gap. From germline, CDR1 is SGDLS and CDR2 YYNGEE. The CDR3 runs to 14 residues. CDR3 coding DNA: TGTGCCAGCAGCTCGTCGTTTTCGAACACTGAAGCTTTCTTT. This gives the protein CASSSSFSNTEAFF.

V gene TRBV4-2 combines with J gene TRBJ2-5; the D gene could be TRBD1 or TRBD2 (5 bases each). The CDR3 loop spans 13 amino acids. The germline V gene encodes CDR1 LGHNA and CDR2 YNFKEQ. The V end was cut by 1 base, the J end by 5 bases, with 8 bases between. As DNA, the CDR3 is TGTGCCAGCAGCCAAGTATGGGGGGAGACCCAGTACTTC. Residues: CASSQVWGETQYF.

J is TRBJ1-3 and V is TRBV7-2, with a weak D call TRBD1 (5 bases). Germline V gene data show CDR1 as SGHTA and CDR2 as FQGNSA. V lost 0 bases and J 4 bases, leaving 7 bases between the germline ends. The CDR3 sequence is 14 residues long. CDR3 protein: CASSLARQGNTIYF. The CDR3, as DNA: TGTGCCAGCAGCTTAGCACGACAGGGAAACACCATATATTTT.

The rearrangement joins TRBV5-3 to TRBJ1-4; 9 bases fit TRBD1. TRBV5-3 carries the ORF label, with uncertain function. This CDR3 spans 14 amino acids. Germline trimming cut 4 bases from V and 8 bases from J; bases unmatched to any gene: 6. CDR3 DNA sequence: TGTGCCAGAAGCCCCGACAGGGGGGGAGAAAAACTGTTTTTT. It translates to CARSPDRGGEKLFF.

The V gene is TRBV5-4, the J gene TRBJ2-1; perhaps TRBD2 as D (7 bases). In germline, CDR1 is SGHNT, CDR2 YYREEE (reference sequence). V was clipped by 6 bases and J by 5 bases, with 15 bases between them. The CDR3 extends over 14 amino acids. The DNA of the CDR3 is TGTGCCAGCACCCCTGGGGGGGGGCACAATGAGCAGTTCTTC. Translation gives CASTPGGGHNEQFF.

The chain combines TRBV4-2 with TRBJ2-2; 9 bases are a match to TRBD2. CDR1 is LGHNA, CDR2 YNFKEQ, per germline. This CDR3 comprises 15 residues. V was pared by 3 bases and J by 5 bases, with 4 bases of the junction left unmatched. Written as DNA, the CDR3 is TGTGCCAGCAGCCAGCGCGGGGGGGCGACCGGGGAGCTGTTTTTT. As protein: CASSQRGGATGELFF.

CDR3 coding DNA: TGTGCCACCAGTGGCGGGGGACAGACCTATGGCTACACCTTC. Amino acid sequence: CATSGGGQTYGYTF. The chain uses TRBV15 and TRBJ1-2; 7 bases align to TRBD1. Germline trimming cut 6 bases from V and 4 bases from J; bases unmatched to any gene: 8. Per the germline V gene, CDR1 is LNHNV and CDR2 is YYDKDF (reference sequence). This CDR3 has 14 residues.

This clone was picked up a small number of times. The chain carries TRBV10-3 and TRBJ2-7; 10 bases map to TRBD1. J gave up 2 bases and V 6 bases, and 4 bases lay outside the gene matches. The germline CDR1 and CDR2 sequences are ENHRY and SYGVKD. This CDR3 region has 14 residues. The DNA of the CDR3 is TGTGCCATCAGGGGGACAGGGGTCACCTACGAGCAGTACTTC. This codes for CAIRGTGVTYEQYF.

The chain links TRBV5-6 to TRBJ2-6, with D tentatively TRBD1 or TRBD2 (6 bases each). The ends were cut back, 0 bases at V and 12 bases at J, with 13 bases in the middle. CDR3 length: 14 amino acids. Germline V gene sequence: CDR1 SGHDT, CDR2 YYEEEE. Written as DNA, the CDR3 is TGTGCCAGCAGCTTGGGATTCAGGGGAGGCGTCCTGACTTTC. It specifies CASSLGFRGGVLTF.

The chain has TRBV7-3 and TRBJ1-4, with 9 positions matching TRBD1. CDR3 length: 14 residues. The germline gives CDR1 SGHTA, CDR2 FQGTGA. Trimming at V came to 5 bases and at J to 8 bases, leaving 6 bases not matched to a gene. CDR3 bases: TGTGCCAGCAGCCTGACAGGGGGACGAGAAAAACTGTTTTTT. Amino acid sequence: CASSLTGGREKLFF.

V usage is TRBV5-6 and J usage is TRBJ2-1, with D possibly TRBD1 on 6 matching bases. The germline V gene has CDR1 SGHDT and CDR2 YYEEEE. V lost 4 bases, J lost 0 bases, and 11 bases lay in between. The CDR3 extends over 15 amino acids. The CDR3 loop reads CASSLDRYSYNEQFF. The CDR3 DNA is TGTGCCAGCAGCCTGGACAGATACTCCTACAATGAGCAGTTCTTC.

The V call is TRBV19, the J call TRBJ2-1, with 11 bases lining up with TRBD1. CDR3 size: 16 residues. Germline V CDR1 and CDR2: LNHDA, SQIVND (reference sequence). The V gene end was trimmed by 6 bases and the J gene end by 6 bases; junction bases not matched to a gene: 10. DNA for the CDR3: TGTGCCAGTAGGCGAGCAACCGGGACAGGGGGCAATGAGCAGTTCTTC. Its protein product is CASRRATGTGGNEQFF.

The rearrangement uses TRBV5-6 and TRBJ1-5, with no clear D. Trimming pared 1 base from V and 4 bases from J, leaving 12 bases between. There are 15 residues in the CDR3. Germline V gene data show CDR1 as SGHDT and CDR2 as YYEEEE. DNA for the CDR3: TGTGCCAGCAGCTTGCGCCCGTTGGCTAATCAGCCCCAGCATTTT. It translates to CASSLRPLANQPQHF.

The V call is TRBV10-3, the J call TRBJ1-2, with a possible D match to TRBD1 (5 bases). Per germline, CDR1 ENHRY and CDR2 SYGVKD. The CDR3 runs to 15 residues. The V end lost 2 bases, the J end lost 5 bases, and 15 bases lay between the germline ends. In DNA form, the CDR3 reads TGTGCCATCAGTGAGGAAGGGGCGCGCCTTTATGGCTACACCTTC. Its translation: CAISEEGARLYGYTF.

This clone was picked up one time. V is TRBV19 and J is TRBJ1-4; TRBD1 might be the D (5 bases). Germline V gene lookup returns CDR1 LNHDA and CDR2 SQIVND (reference sequence). The CDR3 totals 17 residues. V lost 2 bases, J lost 8 bases, and 21 bases lay in between. The CDR3 DNA reads as TGTGCCAGTAGTATATATGGGTTTGGGGGTATCGACGAAAAACTGTTTTTT. Translation: CASSIYGFGGIDEKLFF.

The DNA for the CDR3 is TGTGCCAGCAGCTTAGGAGTAGCGGACTCCTACGAGCAGTACTTC. This translates into CASSLGVADSYEQYF. The chain carries TRBV13 and TRBJ2-7; a weak D match, TRBD2 (6 bases). Germline V CDR1 and CDR2: PRHDT, FYEKMQ (reference sequence). The CDR3 has 15 amino acids. Trimming removed 0 bases at V and 0 bases at J, with 9 bases between.

V usage is TRBV4-3 and J usage is TRBJ2-3; 8 nucleotides agree with TRBD2. Germline V gene sequence: CDR1 LGHNA, CDR2 YSLEER. V shed 1 base, J shed 2 bases, and the junction held 5 bases outside the gene matches. This CDR3 comprises 16 residues. CDR3 region: CASSQARGRNTDTQYF. Written as DNA, the CDR3 is TGCGCCAGCAGCCAAGCCCGCGGGAGGAACACAGATACGCAGTATTTT.

In regard to this clone: In the same sample, other DNA sequences code for this CDR3. The V call is TRBV27, the J call TRBJ2-6, with D unresolved. The V and J ends lost 2 bases and 1 base respectively, with 12 bases between them. CDR1 and CDR2 (germline): MNHEY, SMNVEV (reference sequence). This CDR3 has 17 residues. The CDR3 DNA reads TGTGCCAGCAGTTTAACTTACTCCTATTCTGGGGCCAACGTCCTGACTTTC. This sequence encodes CASSLTYSYSGANVLTF.

The CDR3 DNA reads as TGTGCCAGCAGCCCCAGACGGACAGCCTACGAGCAGTACTTC. Encoded protein: CASSPRRTAYEQYF. This chain uses TRBV11-1 with TRBJ2-7; TRBD1 might be the D (6 bases). This CDR3 contains 14 residues. Trimming left V 5 bases short and J 2 bases short, with 13 bases between. CDR1 is SGHAT and CDR2 is FQDESV in the germline V gene (reference sequence).

The genes are TRBV5-1 and TRBJ2-7; tentative D call: TRBD2 (6 bases). The V gene lost 1 base and the J gene lost 2 bases, with 13 bases spanning the gap. This CDR3 contains 15 residues. Germline CDR1 reads SGHRS; CDR2 reads YFSETQ. CDR3: CASSLSSGDTYEQYF. The CDR3 DNA is TGCGCCAGCAGCTTGAGTAGCGGAGATACCTACGAGCAGTACTTC.

CDR3: CASSPGAGEGTYNEQFF. The CDR3 bases are TGCGCCAGCAGCCCCGGAGCGGGAGAAGGGACCTACAATGAGCAGTTCTTC. The chain joins TRBV4-3 to TRBJ2-1; 8 bases align to TRBD2. CDR1 LGHNA and CDR2 YSLEER come from the germline V gene. The CDR3 contains 17 residues. J was trimmed by 2 bases and V by 4 bases; bases with no gene match: 10.

This clone was counted a single time. The chain combines TRBV28 with TRBJ1-5; D not certain. The CDR3 sequence is 12 residues long. In germline, CDR1 is MDHEN, CDR2 SYDVKM. With 3 bases removed from V and 6 bases from J, the gap between germline ends came to 6 bases. In nucleotides, the CDR3 is TGTGCCAGCAGTTTGGGGATTCAGCCCCAGCATTTT. This translates into CASSLGIQPQHF.